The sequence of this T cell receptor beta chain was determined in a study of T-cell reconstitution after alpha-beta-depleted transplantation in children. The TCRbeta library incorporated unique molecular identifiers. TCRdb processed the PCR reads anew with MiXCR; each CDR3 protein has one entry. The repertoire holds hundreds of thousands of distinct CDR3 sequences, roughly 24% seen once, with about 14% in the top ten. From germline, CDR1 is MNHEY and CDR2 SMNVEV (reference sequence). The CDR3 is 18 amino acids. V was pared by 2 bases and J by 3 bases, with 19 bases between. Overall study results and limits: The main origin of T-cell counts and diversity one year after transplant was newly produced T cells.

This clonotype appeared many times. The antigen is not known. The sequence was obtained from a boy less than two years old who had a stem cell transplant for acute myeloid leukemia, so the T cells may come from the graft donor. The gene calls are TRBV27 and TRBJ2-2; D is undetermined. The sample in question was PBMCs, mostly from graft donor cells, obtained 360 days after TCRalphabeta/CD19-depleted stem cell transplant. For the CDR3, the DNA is TGTGCCAGCAGTTTAAGGTCGGGTCTCACCCCGGACACCGGGGAGCTGTTTTTT. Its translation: CASSLRSGLTPDTGELFF.